This TCR beta chain was captured in a study of blood T cell repertoires in COVID-19. Generated by immunoSEQ multiplex PCR, the TCRdb table keeps only in-frame clones and is missing some. This table holds roughly 300,000 clones, about nine tenths found once. The V end lost 4 bases, the J end lost 11 bases, and 25 bases lay between the germline ends. The V gene's germline CDR1 is MGHRA and CDR2 YSYEKL. This CDR3 region has 16 residues. The specimen sequenced was peripheral blood. The receptor was isolated from a woman aged 25-40 years with COVID-19, enrolled during active disease. The rearrangement joins TRBV4-1 to TRBJ2-3; D possibly corresponds to TRBD1 (6 bases). CDR3 sequence reads: CASSPRSWDTTGGQYF. The CDR3 DNA reads as TGCGCCAGCAGCCCGAGATCCTGGGACACAACCGGTGGGCAGTATTTT.